The 22 T cell receptor beta chains reported below all come from one sample, sequenced in a study of T cell clusters in autoimmune cytopenias. About 37,500 genome equivalents of blood DNA were amplified for TRB. TRB rearrangements were amplified by touch-down multiplex PCR with mixed TRB-A/B primers. One entry per CDR3 protein, without DNA, is what TCRdb gives after re-calling the multiplex PCR reads. This repertoire comprises around 1,800 distinct CDR3 sequences; its ten largest clones make up more than 15%. This same sample was also part of a study on T cell repertoires in aging, cancer and after chemotherapy.

Material for sequencing was peripheral blood. The origin of the receptors is a human donor with chronic lymphocytic leukemia.

This clonotype registers medium-sized by frequency. The chain couples TRBV12-3 or TRBV12-4 to TRBJ2-2. The CDR3 sequence is 15 residues long. CDR3 residues: CASSSYLSNTGELFF.

This clonotype is called medium-sized based on its frequency. The chain combines TRBV6-1 with TRBJ1-5; TCRdb designates TRBD1, a call that cannot be tested without DNA. The CDR3 runs to 17 residues. CDR1 and CDR2 (germline): MNHNS, SASEGT. CDR3: CASSGAGGQGNNQPQHF.

This clonotype ranks as medium-sized (0.01 to 0.1%) in terms of frequency. The J gene is TRBJ2-3, the V gene TRBV7-2; no DNA is available, so the TRBD2 call from TCRdb remains unchecked. The CDR3 spans 16 residues. Per the germline V gene, CDR1 is SGHTA and CDR2 is FQGNSA. CDR3 protein: CASSKRTSVPTDTQYF.

Its frequency marks this clonotype as medium-sized. V is TRBV5-5 and J is TRBJ1-5; the TRBD1 assignment by TCRdb is unverifiable without DNA. The CDR3 has 13 residues. The germline gives CDR1 SGHKS, CDR2 YYEKEE (reference sequence). CDR3 loop: CASNQGFNQPQHF.

This clonotype shows up as medium-sized by frequency. V is TRBV6-2 or TRBV6-3 and J is TRBJ2-7; the TCRdb D gene call, TRBD1, has no DNA to confirm it. Germline V gene lookup returns CDR1 MNHEY and CDR2 SVGEGT. The CDR3 contains 13 residues. The CDR3: CASAQGVVYEQYF.

The CDR3 loop is CSARGQKFYGYTF. The chain links TRBV20-1 to TRBJ1-2; TCRdb lists TRBD1, though no DNA is available to test this call. This CDR3 is built from 13 residues. Germline loops: CDR1 DFQATT, CDR2 SNEGSKA (reference sequence).

This clonotype registers large (0.1 to 1%) by frequency. The chain employs TRBV29-1 and TRBJ2-5; the TCRdb call, TRBD2, lacks DNA for checking. Looked up from germline, CDR1 is SQVTM and CDR2 is ANQGSEA. The CDR3 has 14 amino acids. CDR3 in amino acids: CSVMYGGRGETQYF.

This clonotype is identified as medium-sized from frequency. This chain uses TRBV19 with TRBJ1-1; with no DNA, the TCRdb D assignment of TRBD1 cannot be verified. Germline-derived CDR1 and CDR2 are LNHDA and SQIVND (reference sequence). The CDR3 has 14 residues. The CDR3 reads CASSRGWGGAKAFF.

This clonotype registers medium-sized by frequency. The chain links TRBV5-1 to TRBJ2-5; checking the TCRdb D call of TRBD1 is not possible without DNA. There are 15 residues in the CDR3. Per the germline V gene, CDR1 is SGHRS and CDR2 is YFSETQ. The CDR3 region is CASSLAGVLRETQYF. The whole variable domain, filled in from reference TRBV5-1 and TRBJ2-5, reads KAGVTQTPRYLIKTRGQQVTLSCSPISGHRSVSWYQQTPGQGLQFLFEYFSETQRNKGNFPGRFSGRQFSNSRSEMNVSTLELGDSALYLCASSLAGVLRETQYFGPGTRLLVL.

This clonotype is deemed medium-sized by its frequency. The CDR3 protein is CASSLEVDSQETQYF. The J gene is TRBJ2-5, the V gene TRBV7-9; TCRdb's D gene call, TRBD1, goes unchecked for lack of DNA. The CDR3 is made up of 15 amino acids. Germline V gene data show CDR1 as SEHNR and CDR2 as FQNEAQ (reference sequence). The full variable domain, in which reference TRBV7-9 and TRBJ2-5 provide the parts outside the CDR3, is DTGVSQNPRHKITKRGQNVTFRCDPISEHNRLYWYRQTLGQGPEFLTYFQNEAQLEKSRLLSDRFSAERPKGSFSTLEIQRTEQGDSAMYLCASSLEVDSQETQYFGPGTRLLVL.

By frequency, this clonotype is medium-sized (0.01 to 0.1%). The gene calls are TRBV10-3 and TRBJ2-3; the D gene TCRdb calls, TRBD2, cannot be checked with no DNA. The germline gives CDR1 ENHRY, CDR2 SYGVKD. The CDR3 consists of 18 residues. Here the CDR3 reads CAISEYTLAGGRSDTQYF.

This chain joins TRBV5-1 and TRBJ1-6; TCRdb names TRBD1, which stays unverified in the absence of DNA. Germline values: CDR1 SGHRS, CDR2 YFSETQ. The CDR3 covers 16 residues. The CDR3 spells CASSLNVDVGGKPLHF.

In terms of frequency, this clonotype is medium-sized. This sequence joins TRBV7-9 and TRBJ1-4; TCRdb's D call of TRBD1 is untestable without DNA. The length of the CDR3 is 15 residues. Looked up from germline, CDR1 is SEHNR and CDR2 is FQNEAQ (reference sequence). CDR3 region: CASSLVQGGDEKLFF.

This clonotype is labeled medium-sized (0.01 to 0.1%) based on frequency. This sequence joins TRBV6-5 and TRBJ1-1. This CDR3 has 14 amino acids. CDR1 and CDR2 from the germline V gene are MNHEY and SVGAGI. CDR3 sequence reads: CASTLRSGLTEAFF.

This clonotype is medium-sized by frequency. V and J are TRBV11-2 and TRBJ1-1; TCRdb reports TRBD1, a call that lacks DNA to check it against. Germline CDR1 reads SGHAT; CDR2 reads FQNNGV. The CDR3 loop spans 14 amino acids. CDR3 residues: CASSLLQGEVRAFF.

This clonotype is deemed large by its frequency. The chain links TRBV19 to TRBJ2-2; TCRdb picks TRBD2, but there is no DNA to check that call. The CDR3 is 14 residues long. Germline CDR1 LNHDA, CDR2 SQIVND (reference sequence). The CDR3 region is CASSFGLFTGELFF.

This clonotype is medium-sized by frequency. V usage is TRBV6-4 and J usage is TRBJ2-3; TCRdb's D call of TRBD1 is untestable without DNA. This CDR3 has 16 amino acids. CDR1 MRHNA and CDR2 SNTAGT come from the germline V gene. This CDR3 is CASSDSGGDGADTQYF.

Considering frequency, this clonotype is medium-sized (0.01 to 0.1%). The CDR3 sequence: CASSPPGGIQETQYF. The chain has TRBV5-4 and TRBJ2-5; the TRBD1 assignment by TCRdb is unverifiable without DNA. Germline-derived CDR1 and CDR2 are SGHNT and YYREEE (reference sequence). This CDR3 has 15 amino acids.

Measured by frequency, this clonotype is hyperexpanded. The V call is TRBV5-6, the J call TRBJ2-7; TCRdb's assignment of TRBD1 cannot be checked, as there is no DNA. Per germline, CDR1 SGHDT and CDR2 YYEEEE. CDR3 length: 14 amino acids. CDR3 region: CASSLRGPPYEQYF.

The chain joins TRBV12-3 or TRBV12-4 to TRBJ2-4; without DNA, the TCRdb call of TRBD2 cannot be checked. The CDR3 consists of 18 residues. This CDR3 reads CASSPTSGGLLAKNIQYF.

This clonotype ranks as medium-sized in terms of frequency. The chain links TRBV11-2 to TRBJ1-5. The CDR3 has 13 residues. Per germline, CDR1 SGHAT and CDR2 FQNNGV. The CDR3 sequence: CASSLGPNQPQHF.

This clonotype is deemed large by its frequency. The chain joins TRBV6-1 to TRBJ2-3; without DNA, the TCRdb call of TRBD1 cannot be checked. This CDR3 is built from 14 residues. Per germline, CDR1 MNHNS and CDR2 SASEGT. CDR3 residues: CASTQAPHRDTQYF.